A selection of T cell receptor beta chains follows, all from one sample in a study of blood T cell repertoires in COVID-19. The table came from immunoSEQ multiplex PCR; TCRdb's copy has only in-frame clones and leaves some out. The sample has 200,000 or so clones, roughly 79% seen once; the top ten hold around a sixth. Sequencing was performed on peripheral blood. The receptors derive from a man between 60 and 75 years old with active or convalescent COVID-19. Each CDR3 is given with its conserved first and last residue. A D gene is named only where the DNA matches it firmly. For some rows the clone size is stated as once, few or many, or as a class when expanded; others skip it.

J: TRBJ2-1
size: .
V: TRBV28
D: TRBD2
DNA: TGTGCCAGCAGCGGGAGGTTAGGTTACAATGAGCAGTTCTTC
CDR3: CASSGRLGYNEQFF

J: TRBJ2-7
size: .
V: TRBV28
D: .
DNA: TGTGCCAGCAGCCCGGCAGGGCGTTACGAGCAGTACTTC
CDR3: CASSPAGRYEQYF

J: TRBJ2-1
size: .
V: TRBV5-6
D: TRBD2
DNA: TGTGCCAGCAGCTTGAGGGGACTCCTAGCGGCTTTCAATGAGCAGTTCTTC
CDR3: CASSLRGLLAAFNEQFF

J: TRBJ2-5
size: .
V: TRBV19
D: .
DNA: TGTGCCAGTAGGTCCACAGGGCCTCAGGGGACCCAGTACTTC
CDR3: CASRSTGPQGTQYF

J: TRBJ1-5
size: .
V: TRBV19
D: .
DNA: TGTGCCAGCGCCGGGACACAAGATCAGCCCCAGCATTTT
CDR3: CASAGTQDQPQHF

J: TRBJ2-6
size: few
V: TRBV9
D: .
DNA: TGTGCCAGCAGCCCGCAGAACTCTGGGGCCAACGTCCTGACTTTC
CDR3: CASSPQNSGANVLTF

J: TRBJ2-5
size: .
V: TRBV2
D: TRBD1
DNA: TGTGCCAGCAACTCCGGGACAGGGGTTGAGACCCAGTACTTC
CDR3: CASNSGTGVETQYF

J: TRBJ2-3
size: .
V: TRBV19
D: TRBD2
DNA: TGTGCCAGTAGTATAGTCCTAGCGGGAGGGGATACGCAGTATTTT
CDR3: CASSIVLAGGDTQYF

J: TRBJ2-4
size: .
V: TRBV4-3
D: TRBD2
DNA: TGCGCCAGCAGCCAGAAGGGGACGGGGGGGAACATTCAGTACTTC
CDR3: CASSQKGTGGNIQYF

J: TRBJ2-3
size: .
V: TRBV19
D: TRBD1
DNA: TGTGCCAGTAGTAGTTGGACAGGACGCACAGATACGCAGTATTTT
CDR3: CASSSWTGRTDTQYF

J: TRBJ2-7
size: .
V: TRBV3-1/TRBV3-2
D: .
DNA: TGTGCCAGCAGCCGCGCGCTCTACGAGCAGTACTTC
CDR3: CASSRALYEQYF